One and the same sample provided the 29 T cell receptor beta chains below, sequenced in a study of shared clonotypes between healthy human individuals. Measured with immunoSEQ multiplex PCR; TCRdb has only the in-frame clones, and not every one. Of about 2.2 million clones detected, around 93% appear once; the ten largest clones hold about 1.7%. Naivety among CD8 cells was defined by CD45RO negativity and positive CCR7 selection, thereby excluding terminally differentiated effector memory CD45RA+ cells. Sequenced input: naive CD8+ T cells from PBMCs. The receptors stem from a man aged 18 to 30 in good health. Some clones in this sample may be carry-over from other donors' samples.

On this clone: The identical CDR3 is also encoded by other nucleotide sequences in the sample. V usage is TRBV19 and J usage is TRBJ1-5; D perhaps matches TRBD1 (5 bases). The CDR3 sequence is 14 residues long. Trimming left V 4 bases short and J 1 base short, with 8 bases between. CDR1 and CDR2 from the germline V gene are LNHDA and SQIVND (reference sequence). This chain's CDR3 is CASSSWGSNQPQHF. DNA of the CDR3: TGTGCCAGTAGTAGCTGGGGGAGCAATCAGCCCCAGCATTTT.

The rearrangement uses TRBV4-3 and TRBJ2-7, with a tentative D call TRBD1 (6 bases). This CDR3 spans 16 amino acids. CDR1 is LGHNA, CDR2 YSLEER, per germline. Trimming shortened V by 3 bases and J by 0 bases, and 15 bases separated the two germline ends. CDR3: CASSHGLRGSSYEQYF. Here the CDR3 DNA reads TGCGCCAGCAGCCACGGACTCAGGGGAAGCTCCTACGAGCAGTACTTC.

This sequence joins TRBV6-1 and TRBJ2-7; D is unclear. Trimming removed 8 bases from V and 3 bases from J, with 5 bases in between. Per the germline V gene, CDR1 is MNHNS and CDR2 is SASEGT. The CDR3 runs to 10 residues. CDR3 sequence (DNA): TGTGCCAGCTGGGACTACGAGCAGTACTTC. Residues: CASWDYEQYF.

V is TRBV7-8 and J is TRBJ2-1; 8 bases fit TRBD2. The germline gives CDR1 SGHVS, CDR2 FQNEAQ. The CDR3 sequence is 15 residues long. The trim removed 0 bases at V and 9 bases at J, leaving 7 bases unmatched. The CDR3 is CASSLAGTSDPEQFF. The CDR3 DNA reads as TGTGCCAGCAGCTTAGCCGGGACTAGTGACCCTGAGCAGTTCTTC. Full variable domain (missing parts from reference TRBV7-8 and TRBJ2-1): GAGVSQSPRYKVAKRGQDVALRCDPISGHVSLFWYQQALGQGPEFLTYFQNEAQLDKSGLPSDRFFAERPEGSVSTLKIQRTQQEDSAVYLCASSLAGTSDPEQFFGPGTRLTVL.

This chain connects TRBV4-3 to TRBJ2-1, with TRBD2 matching over 10 bases. CDR3 length equals 15 residues. V was pared by 0 bases and J by 6 bases, with 2 bases of the junction left unmatched. Germline V gives CDR1 LGHNA, CDR2 YSLEER. The CDR3 spells CASSQDRTSGNEQFF. The CDR3 nucleotides read TGCGCCAGCAGCCAAGATAGGACTAGCGGCAATGAGCAGTTCTTC.

The genes are TRBV7-8 and TRBJ2-3; 7 positions agree with TRBD2. With V trimmed by 1 base and J by 5 bases, 9 bases remained unmatched. Looked up from germline, CDR1 is SGHVS and CDR2 is FQNEAQ. CDR3 size: 16 residues. CDR3 sequence reads: CASSLVRWGGRDTQYF. In nucleotides, the CDR3 is TGTGCCAGCAGCTTAGTTCGGTGGGGGGGAAGAGATACGCAGTATTTT.

The chain recombines TRBV5-5 with TRBJ2-7; D gene uncertain. Trimming took 3 bases from V and 4 from J, leaving 8 bases between them. Germline lookup yields CDR1 SGHKS and CDR2 YYEKEE (reference sequence). The CDR3 has 12 amino acids. CDR3 loop: CASSWVGYEQYF. DNA for the CDR3: TGTGCCAGCAGCTGGGTGGGTTACGAGCAGTACTTC.

This clone is a singleton in its sample. The V call is TRBV9, the J call TRBJ2-7; 9 bases are shared with TRBD1. Germline CDR1 SGDLS, CDR2 YYNGEE. The trim removed 3 bases at V and 3 bases at J, leaving 7 bases unmatched. The CDR3 runs 15 residues. The CDR3 DNA reads TGTGCCAGCAGCGCCGGCGACAGGGGGGTCTACGAGCAGTACTTC. The encoded protein is CASSAGDRGVYEQYF.

The rearrangement links TRBV5-4 to TRBJ2-7; a weak D match, TRBD1 (6 bases). Trimming cost V 6 bases and J 6 bases, with 16 bases left between them. This CDR3 is 13 amino acids long. Germline CDR1 SGHNT, CDR2 YYREEE (reference sequence). CDR3 residues: CASTPLLGGEQYF. The CDR3 nucleotides read TGTGCCAGCACTCCTCTTTTAGGGGGCGAGCAGTACTTC.

V and J are TRBV28 and TRBJ1-2; TRBD1 might be the D (6 bases). V gave up 5 bases and J gave up 0 bases, with 22 bases separating them. Germline V CDR1 and CDR2: MDHEN, SYDVKM. The CDR3 length is 18 residues. CDR3 region: CASSAKRQALQSNYGYTF. The CDR3 DNA is TGTGCCAGCAGTGCCAAAAGACAGGCCCTTCAGTCTAACTATGGCTACACCTTC.

The V and J genes are TRBV5-1 and TRBJ2-7; perhaps TRBD2 as D (5 bases). The CDR3 has 15 residues. In germline, CDR1 is SGHRS, CDR2 YFSETQ. Trimming took 0 bases from V and 3 from J, leaving 13 bases between them. The CDR3 sequence is CASSLDSDLGYEQYF. CDR3 sequence (DNA): TGCGCCAGCAGCTTGGATTCGGACTTGGGCTACGAGCAGTACTTC.

The CDR3 DNA reads TGTGCCAGCAGCCGACTACAGAGGCCGCAGTATTTT. Translated: CASSRLQRPQYF. The gene calls are TRBV28 and TRBJ2-3, with D perhaps matching TRBD2 (5 bases). Germline V lookup: CDR1 MDHEN, CDR2 SYDVKM. Trimming stripped 6 bases from V and 10 bases from J, with 14 bases between. The CDR3 is 12 residues long.

The rearrangement links TRBV4-1 to TRBJ1-1, with D unresolved. Trimming shortened V by 1 base and J by 2 bases, and 14 bases separated the two germline ends. The V gene's germline CDR1 is MGHRA and CDR2 YSYEKL. CDR3 length: 16 amino acids. CDR3 DNA sequence: TGCGCCAGCAGCCAAGGAGGTGGAAGACTCAACACTGAAGCTTTCTTT. It yields the protein CASSQGGGRLNTEAFF.

V usage is TRBV10-3 and J usage is TRBJ2-7; 8 nucleotides line up with TRBD2. Germline-derived CDR1 and CDR2 are ENHRY and SYGVKD. This CDR3 spans 15 amino acids. V gave up 5 bases and J gave up 4 bases; unmatched junction bases: 10. The CDR3, as DNA: TGTGCCATCAGTCCCCAGCGGGAGCTAAATTACGAGCAGTACTTC. This gives the protein CAISPQRELNYEQYF.

On this clone itself: Compared with germline, one end of the junction differs, possibly owing to a read error. The chain links TRBV7-9 to TRBJ1-1; D remains ambiguous. There are 14 residues in the CDR3. Germline V CDR1 and CDR2: SEHNR, FQNEAQ (reference sequence). The CDR3 here is CASSLVALSGRAFF. CDR3 bases: TGTGCCAGCAGCTTAGTAGCTTTATCGGGGAGGGCTTTTTTT.

There are a few counts of this clone. Other nucleotide sequences from this sample produce the same CDR3. The chain has TRBV29-1 and TRBJ1-5; 7 bases match TRBD1. Germline V gives CDR1 SQVTM, CDR2 ANQGSEA. J gave up 3 bases and V 3 bases, and 2 bases lay outside the gene matches. The CDR3 contains 13 residues. Here the CDR3 DNA reads TGCAGCGTTGAGACAGGGCTCAATCAGCCCCAGCATTTT. Amino acids: CSVETGLNQPQHF.

The chain carries TRBV5-1 and TRBJ2-7; maybe TRBD1 (5 bases). Germline CDR1 reads SGHRS; CDR2 reads YFSETQ. The CDR3 has 14 residues. Trimming shortened V by 2 bases and J by 0 bases, and 9 bases separated the two germline ends. This chain's CDR3 is CASSFRQGSYEQYF. Here the CDR3 DNA reads TGCGCCAGCAGCTTTCGGCAGGGCTCCTACGAGCAGTACTTC.

The V call is TRBV20-1, the J call TRBJ2-7; 8 bases are a match to TRBD2. From germline, CDR1 is DFQATT and CDR2 SNEGSKA (reference sequence). Trimming removed 6 bases from V and 9 bases from J; junction bases left unmatched: 7. The CDR3 spans 11 residues. The CDR3 is CSAVASGRQYF. In DNA form, the CDR3 reads TGCAGTGCAGTGGCTAGCGGGCGGCAGTACTTC.

The chain is built from TRBV9 and TRBJ2-5, with 10 bases identical to TRBD2. Unmatched junction bases numbered 12, after V lost 3 bases and J lost 4 bases. Germline CDR1 SGDLS, CDR2 YYNGEE. The CDR3 contains 17 residues. Here the CDR3 reads CASSEGWGLALLETQYF. In nucleotides, the CDR3 is TGTGCCAGCAGCGAGGGGTGGGGACTAGCGTTGTTAGAGACCCAGTACTTC.

The chain joins TRBV19 to TRBJ2-3; D unresolved. V shed 6 bases and J shed 3 bases, with 7 bases lying between them. This CDR3 region has 12 residues. Germline V gene data show CDR1 as LNHDA and CDR2 as SQIVND (reference sequence). The DNA of the CDR3 is TGTGCCAGTAGGCGAGATACAGATACGCAGTATTTT. It codes for CASRRDTDTQYF.

Turning to this clone: Other DNA variants within this sample encode the same CDR3. V is TRBV19 and J is TRBJ2-5, with TRBD2 matching over 7 bases. Germline loops: CDR1 LNHDA, CDR2 SQIVND (reference sequence). There are 13 residues in the CDR3. V lost 6 bases to trimming and J lost 5 bases; unmatched junction nucleotides: 6. CDR3 sequence: CASRLGGEETQYF. In DNA form, the CDR3 reads TGTGCCAGTAGACTGGGAGGGGAGGAGACCCAGTACTTC.

The chain has TRBV7-9 and TRBJ2-7; the D gene is possibly TRBD2 (5 bases). This CDR3 has 14 amino acids. Germline V gene sequence: CDR1 SEHNR, CDR2 FQNEAQ (reference sequence). The V end lost 1 base, the J end lost 6 bases, and 13 bases lay between the germline ends. The DNA of the CDR3 is TGTGCCAGCAGCTTAGTTGAGCCTCGGGGCGAGCAGTACTTC. Translation gives CASSLVEPRGEQYF.

In the case of this clone: Other DNA variants within this sample encode the same CDR3. The J gene is TRBJ2-7, the V gene TRBV27; unclear D gene. The CDR3 consists of 14 residues. V was pared by 0 bases and J by 2 bases, with 8 bases between. Germline CDR1 reads MNHEY; CDR2 reads SMNVEV (reference sequence). Written as DNA, the CDR3 is TGTGCCAGCAGTTTATCGGGGTCGGCCTACGAGCAGTACTTC. It specifies CASSLSGSAYEQYF.

The V and J genes are TRBV7-7 and TRBJ2-7, with D possibly being TRBD1 (5 bases). Germline CDR1 reads SSHAT; CDR2 reads FNYEAQ (reference sequence). The CDR3 spans 14 residues. V was clipped by 1 base and J by 5 bases, with 12 bases between them. CDR3 DNA sequence: TGTGCCAGCAGCTTAGACCCAGGGCAGGACGAGCAGTACTTC. Encoded protein: CASSLDPGQDEQYF. Full variable domain (remainder filled in from reference TRBV7-7 and TRBJ2-7): GAGVSQSPRYKVTKRGQDVTLRCDPISSHATLYWYQQALGQGPEFLTYFNYEAQPDKSGLPSDRFSAERPEGSISTLTIQRTEQRDSAMYRCASSLDPGQDEQYFGPGTRLTVT.

The chain combines TRBV6-5 with TRBJ2-1; perhaps D is TRBD1 or TRBD2 (5 bases each). Germline V gene lookup returns CDR1 MNHEY and CDR2 SVGAGI. The V end lost 2 bases, the J end lost 4 bases, and 12 bases lay between the germline ends. The CDR3 spans 15 residues. The CDR3 is CASSYGGMEYNEQFF. The CDR3 coding sequence is TGTGCCAGCAGTTACGGGGGAATGGAATACAATGAGCAGTTCTTC.

This chain joins TRBV7-2 and TRBJ2-7, with 7 nucleotides matching TRBD2. This CDR3 comprises 15 residues. The germline gives CDR1 SGHTA, CDR2 FQGNSA. The trim removed 1 base at V and 1 base at J, leaving 4 bases unmatched. The CDR3: CASSLVSGGSYEQYF. CDR3 nucleotides: TGTGCCAGCAGCTTAGTTTCGGGGGGATCCTACGAGCAGTACTTC.

The chain is built from TRBV30 and TRBJ1-2; D not certain. The germline V gene encodes CDR1 GTSNPN and CDR2 SVGIG (reference sequence). V gave up 2 bases and J gave up 4 bases, with 11 bases separating them. The CDR3 has 13 amino acids. CDR3 loop: CAWSIVDAYGYTF. The CDR3 nucleotides are TGTGCCTGGAGTATAGTCGACGCCTATGGCTACACCTTC.

The CDR3 is CAWSRGTAGNTIYF. Written as DNA, the CDR3 is TGTGCCTGGAGTAGGGGGACAGCCGGAAACACCATATATTTT. The rearrangement links TRBV30 to TRBJ1-3; 7 nucleotides align to TRBD1. The CDR3 is made up of 14 amino acids. Germline V gene lookup returns CDR1 GTSNPN and CDR2 SVGIG (reference sequence). Germline trimming cut 2 bases from V and 4 bases from J; bases unmatched to any gene: 5.

This clone showed up just a few times. The rearrangement joins TRBV4-1 to TRBJ1-1; D is possibly TRBD1 (6 bases). The CDR3 contains 15 residues. The germline V and J ends were trimmed by 3 bases and 1 base, with 12 bases remaining between them. Germline CDR1 is MGHRA and CDR2 is YSYEKL. CDR3 sequence (DNA): TGCGCCAGCAGCCAGGACATCAGGGGGAACACTGAAGCTTTCTTT. It encodes CASSQDIRGNTEAFF.